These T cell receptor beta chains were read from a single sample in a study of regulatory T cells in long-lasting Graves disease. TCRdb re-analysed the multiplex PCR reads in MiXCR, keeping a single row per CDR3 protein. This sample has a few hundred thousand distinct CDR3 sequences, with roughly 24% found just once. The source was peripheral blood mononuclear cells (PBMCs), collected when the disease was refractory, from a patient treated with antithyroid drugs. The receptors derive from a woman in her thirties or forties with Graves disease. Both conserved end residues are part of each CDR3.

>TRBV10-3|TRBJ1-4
CAISESEGKLFF
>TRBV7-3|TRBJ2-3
CASSSMPPSITDTQYF
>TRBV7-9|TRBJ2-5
CASSHGGSETQYF
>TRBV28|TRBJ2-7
CASSLSGQGYEQYF
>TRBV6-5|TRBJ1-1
CASSLRGTAGNTEAFF
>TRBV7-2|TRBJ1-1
CASSLPALNTEAFF
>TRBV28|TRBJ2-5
CASSSPLAGRETQYF
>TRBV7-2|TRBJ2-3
CASTPGSSDTQYF
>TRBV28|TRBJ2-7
CASGLLTEQYF
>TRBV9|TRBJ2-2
CASSVTLSGGKGPGELFF
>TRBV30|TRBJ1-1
CAWKWGNTEAFF
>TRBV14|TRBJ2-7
CASSQKNLLTSWPYEQYF
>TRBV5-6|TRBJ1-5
CASSWGTAYNQPQHF
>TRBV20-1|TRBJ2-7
CSARFPGTSGRAGPYEQYF
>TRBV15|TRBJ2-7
CATSRDLLAGTYEQYF
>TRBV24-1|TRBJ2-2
CATSDRMNTGELSF
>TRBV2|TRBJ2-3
CASTSGRAPSTDTQYF
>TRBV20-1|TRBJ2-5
CSARDRITTQETQYF
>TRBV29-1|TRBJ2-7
CSVRLGLAGYEQYF
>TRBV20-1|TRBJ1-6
CSARAYNSPLHF
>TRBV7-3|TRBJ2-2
CASSSRGLAGDTGELFF
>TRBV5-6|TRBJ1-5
CASSLKGMSNQPQHF